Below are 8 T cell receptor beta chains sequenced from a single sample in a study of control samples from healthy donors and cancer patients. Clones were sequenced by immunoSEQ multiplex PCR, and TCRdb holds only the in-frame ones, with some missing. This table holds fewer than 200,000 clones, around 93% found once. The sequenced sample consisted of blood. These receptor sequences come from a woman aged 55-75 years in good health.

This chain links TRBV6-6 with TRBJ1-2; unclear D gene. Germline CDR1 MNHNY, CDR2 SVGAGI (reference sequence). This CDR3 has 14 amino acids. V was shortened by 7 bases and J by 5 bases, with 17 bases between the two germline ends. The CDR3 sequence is CASTEHGKGYGYTF. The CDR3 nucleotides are TGTGCCAGCACCGAACACGGAAAAGGATATGGCTACACCTTC.

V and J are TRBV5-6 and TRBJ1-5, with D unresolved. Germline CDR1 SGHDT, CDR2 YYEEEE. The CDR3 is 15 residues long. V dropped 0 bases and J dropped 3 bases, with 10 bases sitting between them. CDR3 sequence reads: CASSLAGVNNQPQHF. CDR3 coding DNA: TGTGCCAGCAGCTTGGCCGGGGTGAACAATCAGCCCCAGCATTTT. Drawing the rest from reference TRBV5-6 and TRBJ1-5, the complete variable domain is DAGVTQSPTHLIKTRGQQVTLRCSPKSGHDTVSWYQQALGQGPQFIFQYYEEEERQRGNFPDRFSGHQFPNYSSELNVNALLLGDSALYLCASSLAGVNNQPQHFGDGTRLSIL.

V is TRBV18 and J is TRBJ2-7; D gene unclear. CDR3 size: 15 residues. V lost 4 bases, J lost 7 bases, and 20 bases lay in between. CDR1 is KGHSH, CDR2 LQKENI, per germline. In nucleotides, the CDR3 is TGTGCCAGCTCACTTCCGGGCCACCTTGGCTCAGAGCAGTACTTC. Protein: CASSLPGHLGSEQYF.

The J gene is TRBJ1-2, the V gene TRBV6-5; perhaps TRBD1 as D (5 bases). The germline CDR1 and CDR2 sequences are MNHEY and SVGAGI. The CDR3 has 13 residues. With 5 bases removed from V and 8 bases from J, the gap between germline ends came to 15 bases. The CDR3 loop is CASSPVRGRGYTF. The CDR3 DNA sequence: TGTGCCAGCAGTCCCGTGAGGGGACGGGGCTACACCTTC.

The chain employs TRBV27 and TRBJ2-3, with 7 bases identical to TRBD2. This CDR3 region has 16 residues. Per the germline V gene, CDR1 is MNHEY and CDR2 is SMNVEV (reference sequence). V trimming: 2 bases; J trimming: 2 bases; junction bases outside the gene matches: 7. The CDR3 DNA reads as TGTGCCAGCAGTTTACGAGCGGGGTTTAACACAGATACGCAGTATTTT. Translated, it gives CASSLRAGFNTDTQYF.

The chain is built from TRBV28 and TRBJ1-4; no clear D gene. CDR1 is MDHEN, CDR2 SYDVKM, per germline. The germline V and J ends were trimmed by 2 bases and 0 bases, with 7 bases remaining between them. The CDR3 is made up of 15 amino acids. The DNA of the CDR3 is TGTGCCAGCAGTTTACGGCAGGCAACTAATGAAAAACTGTTTTTT. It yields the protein CASSLRQATNEKLFF.

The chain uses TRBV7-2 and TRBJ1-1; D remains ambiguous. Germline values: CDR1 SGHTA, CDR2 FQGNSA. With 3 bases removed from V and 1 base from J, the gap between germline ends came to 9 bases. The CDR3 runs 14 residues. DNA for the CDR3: TGTGCCAGCAGCTTCTCCAGGCAGAACACTGAAGCTTTCTTT. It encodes CASSFSRQNTEAFF.

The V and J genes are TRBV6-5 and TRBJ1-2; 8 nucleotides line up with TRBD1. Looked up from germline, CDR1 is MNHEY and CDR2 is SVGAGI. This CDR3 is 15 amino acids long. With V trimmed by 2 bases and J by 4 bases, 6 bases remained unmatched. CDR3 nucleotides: TGTGCCAGCAGTTACGCAGGGGGCGATATCTATGGCTACACCTTC. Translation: CASSYAGGDIYGYTF.